These T cell receptor beta chains were read from a single sample in a study of control samples from healthy donors and cancer patients. TCRdb's table, derived via immunoSEQ multiplex PCR, lists solely in-frame clones and lacks some. This table has fewer than 200,000 clones, 80% to 90% appearing once. What was sequenced was blood. The receptors were gathered from a woman aged 25-40 years in good health. Both conserved end residues are part of each CDR3. The D gene is left open where the match is weak.

V gene	D gene	J gene	CDR3 protein
TRBV29-1	TRBD1	TRBJ2-7	CSVRGGEHYEQYF
TRBV27	TRBD1	TRBJ1-2	CASSLFVGQGNHGYTF
TRBV7-6	NA	TRBJ2-1	CASSLTPGERNEQFF
TRBV7-8	TRBD2	TRBJ2-3	CASSATVRTSGTDTQYF
TRBV30	NA	TRBJ1-3	CAWRGTFSSGNTIYF
TRBV10-3	NA	TRBJ2-7	CAIRLTGSSDEQYF
TRBV19	TRBD2	TRBJ2-3	CASSKTSGSTDTQYF
TRBV5-1	NA	TRBJ2-2	CASSSRRPANTGELFF
TRBV6-1	TRBD1	TRBJ2-1	CASREGQGRLNEQFF
TRBV5-6	TRBD1	TRBJ1-1	CASSLLGTGGRGTEAFF
TRBV12-5	TRBD1	TRBJ1-2	CASGLVREGGAFGYTF
TRBV7-6	NA	TRBJ2-1	CASSFARGDEQFF
TRBV24-1	NA	TRBJ1-5	CATSGSPSNQPQHF
TRBV14	TRBD1	TRBJ1-6	CASSQDLGGRSPLHF
TRBV28	NA	TRBJ1-2	CASSFPRLGYTF
TRBV10-3	NA	TRBJ1-2	CAISEDSRANYGYTF
TRBV2	TRBD1	TRBJ2-3	CASQPEDRESDTQYF
TRBV12-3/TRBV12-4	NA	TRBJ2-7	CASSLGYEQYF
TRBV9	TRBD2	TRBJ2-1	CASSVGAGGQNEQFF
TRBV27	NA	TRBJ2-1	CASSSSLGEQFF
TRBV14	NA	TRBJ1-4	CASSRGGTPGRANEKLFF
TRBV16	NA	TRBJ2-6	CASSQSGAGANVLTF
TRBV30	NA	TRBJ2-3	CAWSRAGRTDTQYF
TRBV2	NA	TRBJ1-2	CASSATEGLDGYTF
TRBV3-1/TRBV3-2	TRBD2	TRBJ2-1	CASSLLTSGGYNEQFF
TRBV7-6	NA	TRBJ1-1	CASSPPPGAGDTEAFF
TRBV6-6	NA	TRBJ1-4	CASSYRDRNEKLFF
TRBV27	TRBD1	TRBJ2-5	CASSLARQGQTQYF
TRBV6-4	NA	TRBJ1-1	CASSEDRLGNTEAFF
TRBV5-4	TRBD1	TRBJ1-4	CAFRDRSTTTNEKLFF
TRBV6-5	NA	TRBJ1-2	CASSMGGWNGYTF
TRBV27	NA	TRBJ1-2	CASSFTRSYGYTF
TRBV4-2	TRBD2	TRBJ2-1	CASSPERGGLSYEQFF
TRBV25-1	NA	TRBJ1-6	CASRGLDNSPLHF
TRBV19	NA	TRBJ2-3	CASSRAWGEINTQYF
TRBV5-4	TRBD2	TRBJ2-7	CASSGPLGREGNEQYF
TRBV30	NA	TRBJ1-1	CAWSVQSEAFF
TRBV6-5	NA	TRBJ2-2	CASTPYPTNTGELFF
TRBV5-1	TRBD2	TRBJ2-3	CASSLERGGKDTQYF
TRBV29-1	NA	TRBJ2-5	CSVVGRETQYF
TRBV5-1	TRBD1	TRBJ2-5	CASRSTGNTQETQYF
TRBV29-1	TRBD2	TRBJ2-4	CSVGSGASSNIQYF
TRBV12-3/TRBV12-4	NA	TRBJ2-7	CASSPSSYEQYF
TRBV4-1	TRBD1	TRBJ2-2	CASSQVWGQGTGELFF
TRBV7-9	NA	TRBJ1-2	CASSLGGSQRDYGYTF
TRBV7-9	TRBD2	TRBJ2-1	CASSPTSGFSYNEQFF
TRBV27	NA	TRBJ1-1	CASSSTGNTEAFF
TRBV21-1	NA	TRBJ2-4	CASSKAHLGGGKLAKNIQYF